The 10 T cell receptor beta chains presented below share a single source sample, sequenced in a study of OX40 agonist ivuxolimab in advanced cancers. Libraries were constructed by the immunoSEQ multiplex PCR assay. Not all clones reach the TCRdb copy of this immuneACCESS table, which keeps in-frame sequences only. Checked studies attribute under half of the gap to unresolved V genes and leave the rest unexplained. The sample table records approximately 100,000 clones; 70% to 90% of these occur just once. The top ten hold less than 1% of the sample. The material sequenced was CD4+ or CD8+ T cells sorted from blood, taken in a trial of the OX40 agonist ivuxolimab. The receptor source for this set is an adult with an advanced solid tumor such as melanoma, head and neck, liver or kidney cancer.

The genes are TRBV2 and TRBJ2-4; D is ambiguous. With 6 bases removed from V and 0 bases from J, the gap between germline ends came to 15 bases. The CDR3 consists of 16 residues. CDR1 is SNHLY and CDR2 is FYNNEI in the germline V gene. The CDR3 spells CASRAESVLAKNIQYF. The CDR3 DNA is TGTGCCAGCAGGGCCGAGTCGGTCCTAGCCAAAAACATTCAGTACTTC.

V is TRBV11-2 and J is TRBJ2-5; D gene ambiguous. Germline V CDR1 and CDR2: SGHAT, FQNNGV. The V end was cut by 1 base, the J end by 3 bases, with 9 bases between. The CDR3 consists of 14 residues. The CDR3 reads CASSLGAAKETQYF. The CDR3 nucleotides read TGTGCCAGCAGCTTAGGAGCTGCCAAAGAGACCCAGTACTTC.

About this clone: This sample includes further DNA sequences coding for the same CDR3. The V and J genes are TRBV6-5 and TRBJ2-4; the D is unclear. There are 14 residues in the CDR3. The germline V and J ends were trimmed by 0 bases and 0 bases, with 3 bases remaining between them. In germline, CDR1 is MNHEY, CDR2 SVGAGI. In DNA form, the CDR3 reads TGTGCCAGCAGTTACTCTGGAGCCAAAAACATTCAGTACTTC. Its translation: CASSYSGAKNIQYF.

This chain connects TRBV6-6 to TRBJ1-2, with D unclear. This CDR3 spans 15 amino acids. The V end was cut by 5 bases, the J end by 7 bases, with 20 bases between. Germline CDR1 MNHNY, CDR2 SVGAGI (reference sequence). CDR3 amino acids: CASSPPGQRAIGYTF. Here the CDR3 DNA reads TGTGCCAGCAGTCCCCCGGGCCAGAGGGCTATTGGCTACACCTTC.

In DNA, the CDR3 is TGCGCCAGCAGCCAGACAGTATTCTCTGAAGCTTTCTTT. Translating it yields CASSQTVFSEAFF. V usage is TRBV4-3 and J usage is TRBJ1-1; weak D call: TRBD1 (5 bases). The CDR3 is made up of 13 amino acids. Per germline, CDR1 LGHNA and CDR2 YSLEER. The ends were cut back, 3 bases at V and 6 bases at J, with 11 bases in the middle.

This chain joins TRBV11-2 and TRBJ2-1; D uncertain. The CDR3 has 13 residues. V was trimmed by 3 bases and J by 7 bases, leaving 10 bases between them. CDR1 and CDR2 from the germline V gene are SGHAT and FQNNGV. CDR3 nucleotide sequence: TGTGCCAGCAGCTTTCCCCTTATAAATGAGCAGTTCTTC. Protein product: CASSFPLINEQFF.

CDR3 in DNA: TGTGCCAGCAGTTTTCAGGGTCAAGAGACCCAGTACTTC. Amino acids: CASSFQGQETQYF. The chain couples TRBV27 to TRBJ2-5; D is possibly TRBD1 (5 bases). Germline CDR1 is MNHEY and CDR2 is SMNVEV (reference sequence). Between the trimmed V and J ends, which lost 3 bases and 2 bases, there was a span of 7 bases. The CDR3 contains 13 residues.

CDR3 DNA sequence: TGTGCCAGCAGCTCGGACAGCTCTTACTCTGGAAACACCATATATTTT. Translated, it gives CASSSDSSYSGNTIYF. This chain connects TRBV7-9 to TRBJ1-3, with D possibly TRBD1 on 6 matching bases. V was trimmed by 4 bases and J by 0 bases, leaving 13 bases between them. Germline lookup yields CDR1 SEHNR and CDR2 FQNEAQ (reference sequence). The CDR3 is made up of 16 amino acids.

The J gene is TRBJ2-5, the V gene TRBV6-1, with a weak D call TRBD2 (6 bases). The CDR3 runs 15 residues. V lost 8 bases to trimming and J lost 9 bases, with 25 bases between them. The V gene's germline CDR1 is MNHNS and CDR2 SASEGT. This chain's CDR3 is CASLVGGMVSRAQYF. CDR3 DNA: TGTGCCAGCCTGGTGGGGGGAATGGTATCGAGGGCCCAGTACTTC.

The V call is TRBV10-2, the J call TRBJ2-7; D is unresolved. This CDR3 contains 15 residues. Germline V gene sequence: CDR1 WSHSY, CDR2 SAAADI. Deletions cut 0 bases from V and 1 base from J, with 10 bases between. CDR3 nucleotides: TGCGCCAGCAGTGAGTCAGTTATACGATCCTACGAGCAGTACTTC. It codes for CASSESVIRSYEQYF.